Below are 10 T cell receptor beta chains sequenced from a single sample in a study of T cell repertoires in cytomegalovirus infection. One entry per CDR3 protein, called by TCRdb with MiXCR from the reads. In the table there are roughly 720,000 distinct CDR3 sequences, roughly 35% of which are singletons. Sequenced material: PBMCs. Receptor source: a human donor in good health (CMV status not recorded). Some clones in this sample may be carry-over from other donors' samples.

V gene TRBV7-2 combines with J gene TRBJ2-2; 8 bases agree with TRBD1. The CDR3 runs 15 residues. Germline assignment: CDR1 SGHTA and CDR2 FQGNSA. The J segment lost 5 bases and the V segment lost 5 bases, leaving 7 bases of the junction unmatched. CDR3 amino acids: CASSPRGQETGELFF. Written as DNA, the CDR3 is TGTGCCAGCAGCCCGCGGGGACAGGAAACCGGGGAGCTGTTTTTT.

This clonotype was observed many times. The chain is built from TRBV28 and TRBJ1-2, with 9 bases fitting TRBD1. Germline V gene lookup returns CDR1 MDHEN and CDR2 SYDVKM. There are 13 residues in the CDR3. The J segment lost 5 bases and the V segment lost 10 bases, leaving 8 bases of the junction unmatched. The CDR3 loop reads CATRRDRVYGYTF. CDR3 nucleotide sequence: TGTGCCACCCGGAGGGACAGGGTATATGGCTACACCTTC.

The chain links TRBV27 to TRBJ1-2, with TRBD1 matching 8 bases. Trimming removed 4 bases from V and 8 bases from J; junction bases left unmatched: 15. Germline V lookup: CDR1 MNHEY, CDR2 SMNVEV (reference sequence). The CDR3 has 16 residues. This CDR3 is CASSSQGQAGSGGYTF. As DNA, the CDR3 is TGTGCCAGCAGTTCGCAGGGACAGGCTGGGTCGGGCGGCTACACCTTC.

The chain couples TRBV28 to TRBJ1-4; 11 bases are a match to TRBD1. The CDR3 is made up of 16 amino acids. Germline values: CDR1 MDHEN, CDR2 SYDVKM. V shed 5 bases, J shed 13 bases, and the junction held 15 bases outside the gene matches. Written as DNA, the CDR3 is TGTGCCAGCAGTCCTAACGTGGGACAGGGGGGACTCCTACTGTTTTTT. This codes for CASSPNVGQGGLLLFF. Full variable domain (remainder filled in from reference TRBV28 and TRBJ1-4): DVKVTQSSRYLVKRTGEKVFLECVQDMDHENMFWYRQDPGLGLRLIYFSYDVKMKEKGDIPEGYSVSREKKERFSLILESASTNQTSMYLCASSPNVGQGGLLLFFGSGTQLSVL.

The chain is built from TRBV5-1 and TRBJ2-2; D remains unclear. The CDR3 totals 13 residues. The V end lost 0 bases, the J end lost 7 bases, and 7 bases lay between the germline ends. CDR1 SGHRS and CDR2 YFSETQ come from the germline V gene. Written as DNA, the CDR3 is TGCGCCAGCAGCTTGGAACTCGGCGGGGAGCTGTTTTTT. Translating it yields CASSLELGGELFF.

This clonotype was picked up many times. CDR3 region: CASSLVSRRGRDREQFF. CDR3 nucleotide sequence: TGTGCCAGCAGCTTAGTATCCCGCAGGGGAAGAGATCGTGAGCAGTTCTTC. The rearrangement uses TRBV7-2 and TRBJ2-1; maybe TRBD1 (6 bases). Germline loops: CDR1 SGHTA, CDR2 FQGNSA. The CDR3 length is 17 residues. Trimming removed 1 base from V and 9 bases from J, with 22 bases in between.

The CDR3 region is CASSGQGLAFLDTDTQYF. The CDR3 region has the DNA TGTGCCAGCAGTGGACAGGGTCTCGCGTTCCTCGACACAGATACGCAGTATTTT. The rearrangement joins TRBV25-1 to TRBJ2-3; 7 positions agree with TRBD1. The CDR3 extends over 18 amino acids. CDR1 and CDR2 (germline): MGHDK, SYGVNS. After removal of 4 bases from V and 2 bases from J, the junction contained 15 bases not matched to a gene.

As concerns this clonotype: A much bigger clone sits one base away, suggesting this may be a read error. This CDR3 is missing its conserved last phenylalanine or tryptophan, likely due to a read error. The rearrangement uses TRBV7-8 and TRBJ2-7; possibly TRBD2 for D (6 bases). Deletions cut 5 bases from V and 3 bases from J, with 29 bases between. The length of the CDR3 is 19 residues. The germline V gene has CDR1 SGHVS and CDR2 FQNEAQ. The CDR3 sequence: CASSPMPLRGNRPRYEQYY. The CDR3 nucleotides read TGTGCCAGCAGCCCTATGCCGCTTCGGGGGAATCGTCCCCGCTACGAGCAGTACTAC.

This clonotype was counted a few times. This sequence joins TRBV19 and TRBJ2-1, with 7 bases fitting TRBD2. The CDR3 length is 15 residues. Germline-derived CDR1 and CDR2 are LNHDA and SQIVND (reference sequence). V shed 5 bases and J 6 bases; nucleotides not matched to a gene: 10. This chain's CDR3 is CASSSGGSWLNEQFF. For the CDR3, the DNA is TGTGCCAGTAGTTCGGGCGGGAGCTGGCTCAATGAGCAGTTCTTC.

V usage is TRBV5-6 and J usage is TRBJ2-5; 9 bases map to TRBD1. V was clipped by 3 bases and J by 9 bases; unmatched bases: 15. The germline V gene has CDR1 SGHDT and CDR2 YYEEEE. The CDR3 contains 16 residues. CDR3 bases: TGTGCCAGCAGCTCTGCAAGTTGGGACAGGGTTGGGTCCCAGTACTTC. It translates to CASSSASWDRVGSQYF.